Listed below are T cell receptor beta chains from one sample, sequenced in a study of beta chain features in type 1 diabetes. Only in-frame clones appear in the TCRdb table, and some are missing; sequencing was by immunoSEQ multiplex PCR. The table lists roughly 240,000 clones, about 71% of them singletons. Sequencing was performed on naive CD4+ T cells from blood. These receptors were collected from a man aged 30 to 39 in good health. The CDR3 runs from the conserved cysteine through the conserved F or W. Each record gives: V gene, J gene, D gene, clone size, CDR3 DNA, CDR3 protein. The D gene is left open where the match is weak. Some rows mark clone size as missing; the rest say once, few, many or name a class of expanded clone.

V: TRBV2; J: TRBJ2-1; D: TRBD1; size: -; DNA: TGTGCCAGCAGTGGAGGGACAGGGGGCAGGTTCTTC; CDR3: CASSGGTGGRFF
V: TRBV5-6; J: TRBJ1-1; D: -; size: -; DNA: TGTGCCAGCAGTCACAGGGCCATGAACACTGAAGCTTTCTTT; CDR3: CASSHRAMNTEAFF
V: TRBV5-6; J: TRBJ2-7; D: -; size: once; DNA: TGTGCCAGCAGCTTGGATGGGTACGAGCAGTACTTC; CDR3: CASSLDGYEQYF
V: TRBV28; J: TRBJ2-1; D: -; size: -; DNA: TGTGCCAGCAGTACCCACAGGACCCCCTACAATGAGCAGTTCTTC; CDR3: CASSTHRTPYNEQFF
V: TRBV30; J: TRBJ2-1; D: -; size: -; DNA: TGTGCCTGCAAGGACAATGAGCAGTTCTTC; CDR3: CACKDNEQFF
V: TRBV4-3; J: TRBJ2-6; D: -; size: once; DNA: TGCGCCAGCAGCCGTCATTTGGGGGATCCTGGGGCCAACGTCCTGACTTTC; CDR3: CASSRHLGDPGANVLTF
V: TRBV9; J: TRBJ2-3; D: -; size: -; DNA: TGTGCCAGCAGCGTAGAGGTTAGCGGATTCACAGATACGCAGTATTTT; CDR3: CASSVEVSGFTDTQYF
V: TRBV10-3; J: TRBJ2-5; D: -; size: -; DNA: TGTGCCATCAGTGGGGGGCCACTGGTAGTCCAAGAGACCCAGTACTTC; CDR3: CAISGGPLVVQETQYF
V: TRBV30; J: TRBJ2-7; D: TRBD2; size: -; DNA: TGTGCCTGGAGTGTGAGGACTAGGCGGTCGTACGAGCAGTACTTC; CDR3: CAWSVRTRRSYEQYF
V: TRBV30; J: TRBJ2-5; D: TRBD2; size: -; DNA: TGTGCCTGGAGTGGGACTAGCGGGAACCAAGAGACCCAGTACTTC; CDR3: CAWSGTSGNQETQYF
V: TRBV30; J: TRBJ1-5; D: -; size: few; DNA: TGTGCCTGGAGCGGGGGAAATCAGCCCCAGCATTTT; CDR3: CAWSGGNQPQHF
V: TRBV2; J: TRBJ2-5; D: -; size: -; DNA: TGTGCCAGCAGTGATGGGACTCTCCCCCAAGAGACCCAGTACTTC; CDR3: CASSDGTLPQETQYF
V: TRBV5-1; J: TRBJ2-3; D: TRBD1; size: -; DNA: TGCGCCAGCAGCTTGGAGGCTGGGACAGGTACGGATACGCAGTATTTT; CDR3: CASSLEAGTGTDTQYF
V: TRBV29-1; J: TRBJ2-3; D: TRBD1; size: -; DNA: TGCAGCGTGGGACAGGGTGCAGATACGCAGTATTTT; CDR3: CSVGQGADTQYF
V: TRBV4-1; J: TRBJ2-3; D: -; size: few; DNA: TGCGCCAGCAGCCAAGAGCAGACTAGCACAGATACGCAGTATTTT; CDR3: CASSQEQTSTDTQYF
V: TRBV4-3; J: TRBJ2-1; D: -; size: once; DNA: TGCGCCAGCAGCCAAGATCTGGAGGGTGAGCAGTTCTTC; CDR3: CASSQDLEGEQFF
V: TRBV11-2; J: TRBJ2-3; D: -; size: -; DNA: TGTGCCAGCAGCCCGGGCGGGTCGCGACGCGATACGCAGTATTTT; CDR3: CASSPGGSRRDTQYF
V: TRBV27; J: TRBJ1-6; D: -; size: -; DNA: TGTGCCAGCAAGGCGGGGCCGGGCTCCTATAATTCACCCCTCCACTTT; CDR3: CASKAGPGSYNSPLHF
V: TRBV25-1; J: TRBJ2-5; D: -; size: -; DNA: TGTGCCAGCGGCCTTAGAGGAGAGACCCAGTACTTC; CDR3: CASGLRGETQYF
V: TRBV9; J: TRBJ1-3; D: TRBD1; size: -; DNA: TGTGCCAGCAGCGATCGGACAGGGACTGGAAACACCATATATTTT; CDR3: CASSDRTGTGNTIYF
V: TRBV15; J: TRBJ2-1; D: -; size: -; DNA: TGTGCCACCAGCGCAGGACTGGACTACAATGAGCAGTTCTTC; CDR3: CATSAGLDYNEQFF
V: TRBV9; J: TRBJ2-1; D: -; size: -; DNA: TGTGCCAGCAGCGTAGCTACGAGCTCCTACAATGAGCAGTTCTTC; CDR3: CASSVATSSYNEQFF
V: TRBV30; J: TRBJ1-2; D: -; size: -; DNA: TGTGCCTGGAGTGTATTGAAGGAATCCCCAGCCTTC; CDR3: CAWSVLKESPAF
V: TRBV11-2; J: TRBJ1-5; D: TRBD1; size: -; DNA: TGTGCCAGCAGCTCCGGACAGGGAGGTCAGCCCCAGCATTTT; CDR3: CASSSGQGGQPQHF
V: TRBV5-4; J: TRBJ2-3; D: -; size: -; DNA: TGTGCCAGCAGCGCCGAACTGCACACAGATACGCAGTATTTT; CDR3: CASSAELHTDTQYF
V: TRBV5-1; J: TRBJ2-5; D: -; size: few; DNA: TGCGCCAGCAGCTCTACAGGGACGCTTAGGGAGACCCAGTACTTC; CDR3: CASSSTGTLRETQYF
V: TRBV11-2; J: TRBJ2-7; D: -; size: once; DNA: TGTGCCAGCAGCCCAAATGGGGCCTACGAGCAGTACTTC; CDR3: CASSPNGAYEQYF
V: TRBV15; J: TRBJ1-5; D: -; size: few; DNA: TGTGCCACCAGCAGAGATCGGGTTATGGAGTATAACCAGCCCCAGCATTTT; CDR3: CATSRDRVMEYNQPQHF
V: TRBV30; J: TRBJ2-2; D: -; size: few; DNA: TGTGCCTGGTCACAGGGAAACACCGGGGAGCTGTTTTTT; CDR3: CAWSQGNTGELFF
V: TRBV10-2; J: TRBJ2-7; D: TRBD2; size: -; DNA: TGCGCCGCAACGACCGGGACTAGCGACTACGAGCAGTACTTC; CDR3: CAATTGTSDYEQYF
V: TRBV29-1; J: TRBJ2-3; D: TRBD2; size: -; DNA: TGCAGCGCCCGGGGTAGCGGGGGTCTAACAGATACGCAGTATTTT; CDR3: CSARGSGGLTDTQYF
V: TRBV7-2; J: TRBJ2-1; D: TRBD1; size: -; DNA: TGTGCCAGCAAGGAGACAGGGGTGTACAATGAGCAGTTCTTC; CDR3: CASKETGVYNEQFF
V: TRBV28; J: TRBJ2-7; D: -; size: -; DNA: TGTGCCAGCAGTCCCGCCGGGACTGGCTACGAGCAGTACTTC; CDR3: CASSPAGTGYEQYF
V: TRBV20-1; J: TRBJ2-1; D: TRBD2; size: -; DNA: TGCAGTGCTAGAGAAGCGGGAGCACAGTTCTTC; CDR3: CSAREAGAQFF
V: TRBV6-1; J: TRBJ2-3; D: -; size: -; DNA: TGTGCCAGCAGGGAACTAGGCTGGGGGGCAGATACGCAGTATTTT; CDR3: CASRELGWGADTQYF
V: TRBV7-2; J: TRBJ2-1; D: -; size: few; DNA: TGTGCCAGCAGCTTAGGCCACAATGAGCAGTTCTTC; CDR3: CASSLGHNEQFF
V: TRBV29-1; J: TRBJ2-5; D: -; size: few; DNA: TGCAGCGTCACGGACGGAAAGAAAGAGACCCAGTACTTC; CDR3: CSVTDGKKETQYF
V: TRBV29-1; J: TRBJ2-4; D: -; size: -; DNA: TGCAGCGTCTTACACCTAGCCAAAAACATTCAGTACTTC; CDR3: CSVLHLAKNIQYF
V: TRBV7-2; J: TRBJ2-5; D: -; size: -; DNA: TGTGCCAGCAGCCCCGACAGATACCAAGAGACCCAGTACTTC; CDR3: CASSPDRYQETQYF
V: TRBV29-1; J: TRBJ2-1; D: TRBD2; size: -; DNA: TGCAGCGTCCAAGGCTCACAGCGGGAAGCTTCCTACAATGAGCAGTTCTTC; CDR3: CSVQGSQREASYNEQFF
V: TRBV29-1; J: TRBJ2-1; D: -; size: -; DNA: TGCAGCGTCTCCGGGACGACCTCCTACAATGAGCAGTTCTTC; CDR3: CSVSGTTSYNEQFF
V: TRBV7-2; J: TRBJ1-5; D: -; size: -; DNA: TGTGCCAGCAGCTTACTGGTCCTGGGGCCCCAGCATTTT; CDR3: CASSLLVLGPQHF
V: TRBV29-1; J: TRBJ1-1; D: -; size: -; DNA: TGCAGCGTTGTAAAACCCCTGAACACTGAAGCTTTCTTT; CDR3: CSVVKPLNTEAFF
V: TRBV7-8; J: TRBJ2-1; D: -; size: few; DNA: TGTGCCAGCAGGCACATGGGCGATGAGCAGTTCTTC; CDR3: CASRHMGDEQFF
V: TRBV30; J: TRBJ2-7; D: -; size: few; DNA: TGTGCCTGGAGTGTAGGAGGGGGCTCCTACGAGCAGTACTTC; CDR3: CAWSVGGGSYEQYF
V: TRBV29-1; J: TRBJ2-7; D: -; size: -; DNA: TGCAGCGTTGCGACTGGGGCATCGTCAACCTACGAGCAGTACTTC; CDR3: CSVATGASSTYEQYF
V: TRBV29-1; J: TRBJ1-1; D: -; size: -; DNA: TGCAGCGTCTCGGGTCTCATGAACACTGAAGCTTTCTTT; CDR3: CSVSGLMNTEAFF
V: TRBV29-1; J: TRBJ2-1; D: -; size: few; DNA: TGCAGCGCGAACAGGCTGCTATACAATGAGCAGTTCTTC; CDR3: CSANRLLYNEQFF
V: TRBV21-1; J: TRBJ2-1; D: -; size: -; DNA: TGTGCCAGCAGCAGGCCAGACAGGGAGGCCGACGAGCAGTTCTTC; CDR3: CASSRPDREADEQFF
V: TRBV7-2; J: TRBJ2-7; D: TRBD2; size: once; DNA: TGTGCCAGCAGCTTAGTCGGAGGGACTAGCGGCTACGAGCAGTACTTC; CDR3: CASSLVGGTSGYEQYF
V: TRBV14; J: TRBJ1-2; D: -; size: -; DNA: TGTGCCAGCAGCCAAGATCGGGACGGACCCTATGGCTACACCTTC; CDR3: CASSQDRDGPYGYTF